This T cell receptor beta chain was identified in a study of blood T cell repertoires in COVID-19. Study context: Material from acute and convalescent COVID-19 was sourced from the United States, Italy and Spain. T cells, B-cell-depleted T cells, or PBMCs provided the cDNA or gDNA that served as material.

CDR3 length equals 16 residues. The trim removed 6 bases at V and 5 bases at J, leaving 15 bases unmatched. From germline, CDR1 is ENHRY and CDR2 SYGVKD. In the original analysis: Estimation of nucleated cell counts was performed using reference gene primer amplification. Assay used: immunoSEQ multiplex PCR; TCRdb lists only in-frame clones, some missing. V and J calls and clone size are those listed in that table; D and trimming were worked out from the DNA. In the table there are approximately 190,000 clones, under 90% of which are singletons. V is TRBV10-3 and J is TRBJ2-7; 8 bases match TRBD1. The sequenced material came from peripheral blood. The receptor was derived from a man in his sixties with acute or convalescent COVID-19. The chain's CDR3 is CAISPPQGAMSHEQYF. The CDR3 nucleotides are TGTGCCATCAGCCCACCCCAGGGGGCTATGAGCCACGAGCAGTACTTC.